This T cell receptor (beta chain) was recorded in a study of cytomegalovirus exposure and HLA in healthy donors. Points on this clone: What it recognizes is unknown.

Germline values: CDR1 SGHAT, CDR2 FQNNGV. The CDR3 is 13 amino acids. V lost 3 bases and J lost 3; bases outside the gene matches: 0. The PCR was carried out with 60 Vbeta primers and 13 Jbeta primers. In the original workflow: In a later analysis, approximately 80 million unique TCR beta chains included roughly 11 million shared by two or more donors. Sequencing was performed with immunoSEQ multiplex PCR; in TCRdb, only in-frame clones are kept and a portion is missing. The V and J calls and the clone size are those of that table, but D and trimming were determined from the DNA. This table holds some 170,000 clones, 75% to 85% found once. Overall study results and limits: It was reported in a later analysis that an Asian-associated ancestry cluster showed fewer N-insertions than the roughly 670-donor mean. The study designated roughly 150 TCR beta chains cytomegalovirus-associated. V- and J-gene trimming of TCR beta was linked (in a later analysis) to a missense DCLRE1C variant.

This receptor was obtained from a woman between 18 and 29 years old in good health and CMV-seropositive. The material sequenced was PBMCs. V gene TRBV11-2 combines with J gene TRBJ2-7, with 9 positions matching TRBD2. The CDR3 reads CASSFSGGYEQYF. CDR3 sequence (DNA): TGTGCCAGCAGCTTTAGCGGGGGCTACGAGCAGTACTTC.